Shown below are 29 T cell receptor beta chains from a single sample sequenced in a study of Tregs in tolerant kidney transplant recipients. Generated by immunoSEQ multiplex PCR, the TCRdb table keeps only in-frame clones and is missing some. The sample gives about 20,000 clones, roughly 80% of which show up once; over 2% is in the top ten. Sequenced input: Tregs from blood. The receptors here all came from a human donor in good health.

V gene TRBV7-9 combines with J gene TRBJ1-1, with TRBD1 matching over 7 bases. Germline CDR1 SEHNR, CDR2 FQNEAQ (reference sequence). The CDR3 consists of 14 residues. V was pared by 6 bases and J by 11 bases, with 15 bases of the junction left unmatched. The CDR3 DNA follows: TGTGCCAGCAGTAATTACAGGGGTTCCCTAGGGGCTTTCTTT. Amino acids: CASSNYRGSLGAFF. Full variable domain (outside the CDR3, taken from reference TRBV7-9 and TRBJ1-1): DTGVSQNPRHKITKRGQNVTFRCDPISEHNRLYWYRQTLGQGPEFLTYFQNEAQLEKSRLLSDRFSAERPKGSFSTLEIQRTEQGDSAMYLCASSNYRGSLGAFFGQGTRLTVV.

This chain connects TRBV7-8 to TRBJ2-1; 7 nucleotides line up with TRBD1. CDR1 SGHVS and CDR2 FQNEAQ come from the germline V gene. The length of the CDR3 is 18 residues. With 4 bases clipped from V and 1 base from J, the junction kept 13 bases outside the gene matches. The DNA for the CDR3 is TGTGCCAGCAGCTCGCCGCGGGCCGGGACAGTGTCCTACAATGAGCAGTTCTTC. It specifies CASSSPRAGTVSYNEQFF.

The V and J genes are TRBV5-1 and TRBJ2-5; no firm D call. This CDR3 is built from 13 residues. Germline V gene lookup returns CDR1 SGHRS and CDR2 YFSETQ. V lost 0 bases and J 5 bases, leaving 8 bases between the germline ends. DNA of the CDR3: TGCGCCAGCAGCTTGGCCCCAAGCGAGACCCAGTACTTC. Amino acids: CASSLAPSETQYF.

This clone was counted a few times. The chain joins TRBV4-2 to TRBJ2-3, with D perhaps TRBD2 (6 bases). Deletions cut 0 bases from V and 6 bases from J, with 10 bases between. The V gene's germline CDR1 is LGHNA and CDR2 YNFKEQ. CDR3 length: 14 amino acids. This CDR3 reads CASSQDPGEDTQYF. The CDR3 nucleotides are TGTGCCAGCAGCCAAGACCCGGGGGAGGATACGCAGTATTTT.

Only one count was recorded for this clone. The chain joins TRBV6-5 to TRBJ1-2; D is uncertain. From germline, CDR1 is MNHEY and CDR2 SVGAGI. The CDR3 runs 14 residues. Trimming removed 8 bases at V and 5 bases at J, with 18 bases between. The DNA for the CDR3 is TGTGCCAGCCGCGCCCCCGGGAACTCTTATGGCTACACCTTC. The encoded protein is CASRAPGNSYGYTF.

V gene TRBV6-1 combines with J gene TRBJ2-7; D might be TRBD2 (6 bases). The CDR3 covers 18 residues. The germline V and J ends were trimmed by 2 bases and 4 bases, with 24 bases remaining between them. Germline-derived CDR1 and CDR2 are MNHNS and SASEGT. CDR3 nucleotide sequence: TGTGCCAGCAGTGAAATTCCATCGGCGGGACGGAAATTTTACGAGCAGTACTTC. This codes for CASSEIPSAGRKFYEQYF.

This chain links TRBV7-8 with TRBJ2-4; 10 bases line up with TRBD2. There are 20 residues in the CDR3. The V segment lost 4 bases and the J segment 3 bases; nucleotides outside the gene matches: 18. The germline V gene encodes CDR1 SGHVS and CDR2 FQNEAQ. CDR3 sequence (DNA): TGTGCCAGCAGCTCCTCGTCCGGGCTAGCGGGAGAAACCGGCAAAAACATTCAGTACTTC. Amino acid sequence: CASSSSSGLAGETGKNIQYF.

The rearrangement links TRBV19 to TRBJ1-2, with a possible D match to TRBD1 (5 bases). Trimming took off 2 bases at V and 3 bases at J, with 19 bases between the two ends. The CDR3 runs 17 residues. Germline assignment: CDR1 LNHDA and CDR2 SQIVND (reference sequence). The CDR3 DNA sequence: TGTGCCAGTAGTATACTGGGGGATAGAGGTTCCTACTATGGCTACACCTTC. Protein: CASSILGDRGSYYGYTF.

This clone has just one count. This chain joins TRBV9 and TRBJ2-3, with 11 positions matching TRBD2. Trimming cost V 3 bases and J 8 bases; bases outside gene matches: 8. The length of the CDR3 is 15 residues. In germline, CDR1 is SGDLS, CDR2 YYNGEE. CDR3 protein: CASSETSGVAGTQYF. CDR3 nucleotide sequence: TGTGCCAGCAGCGAGACTAGCGGGGTGGCGGGTACGCAGTATTTT.

This clone has a single count. The chain uses TRBV28 and TRBJ1-2; tentatively, D is TRBD1 (5 bases). CDR1 is MDHEN and CDR2 is SYDVKM in the germline V gene. This CDR3 spans 13 amino acids. Trimming pared 2 bases from V and 4 bases from J, leaving 8 bases between. The CDR3 reads CASSLGHLYGYTF. For the CDR3, the DNA is TGTGCCAGCAGTTTAGGACATCTCTATGGCTACACCTTC.

This clone appeared once. The rearrangement uses TRBV6-5 and TRBJ1-4; D is unresolved. Germline V CDR1 and CDR2: MNHEY, SVGAGI. This CDR3 has 14 residues. Trimming pared 1 base from V and 8 bases from J, leaving 11 bases between. The CDR3 here is CASSYLSPGEKLFF. CDR3 bases: TGTGCCAGCAGTTACTTGTCCCCGGGGGAAAAACTGTTTTTT.

This clone was recorded a few times. V is TRBV5-1 and J is TRBJ1-1; no firm D call. The CDR3 consists of 15 residues. Trimming removed 4 bases at V and 1 base at J, with 14 bases between. CDR1 and CDR2 (germline): SGHRS, YFSETQ. The CDR3, as DNA: TGCGCCAGCAGCCCTGTACTGCCAGGGAACACTGAAGCTTTCTTT. The encoded protein is CASSPVLPGNTEAFF. Looking up the rest from reference TRBV5-1 and TRBJ1-1 gives the full variable domain: KAGVTQTPRYLIKTRGQQVTLSCSPISGHRSVSWYQQTPGQGLQFLFEYFSETQRNKGNFPGRFSGRQFSNSRSEMNVSTLELGDSALYLCASSPVLPGNTEAFFGQGTRLTVV.

The chain is built from TRBV5-8 and TRBJ2-3; TRBD2 agrees at 7 bases. CDR3 length: 16 amino acids. The junction had 6 bases not matched to a gene; V was cut back by 0 bases and J by 2 bases. CDR1 is SGHTS and CDR2 is YDEGEE in the germline V gene. CDR3 protein: CASSLAGTTTTDTQYF. CDR3 DNA: TGTGCCAGCAGCTTGGCCGGGACTACAACCACAGATACGCAGTATTTT.

In this sample, this clone is medium-sized. The chain is built from TRBV5-1 and TRBJ2-5; 8 nucleotides line up with TRBD2. With 4 bases clipped from V and 6 bases from J, the junction kept 8 bases outside the gene matches. The CDR3 runs 14 residues. Looked up from germline, CDR1 is SGHRS and CDR2 is YFSETQ. The CDR3: CASSPLGGGQTQYF. The CDR3 DNA is TGCGCCAGCAGCCCTCTCGGGGGGGGCCAGACCCAGTACTTC. Together with reference TRBV5-1 and TRBJ2-5, the CDR3 gives the full variable domain: KAGVTQTPRYLIKTRGQQVTLSCSPISGHRSVSWYQQTPGQGLQFLFEYFSETQRNKGNFPGRFSGRQFSNSRSEMNVSTLELGDSALYLCASSPLGGGQTQYFGPGTRLLVL.

The J gene is TRBJ2-1, the V gene TRBV5-4; D may be TRBD1 or TRBD2 (5 bases each). The CDR3 has 15 residues. The V end lost 5 bases, the J end lost 9 bases, and 21 bases lay between the germline ends. Germline V gene lookup returns CDR1 SGHNT and CDR2 YYREEE (reference sequence). CDR3 region: CASSPGTVEGGEQFF. The CDR3 DNA reads TGTGCCAGCAGTCCCGGGACGGTCGAAGGAGGTGAGCAGTTCTTC.

V gene TRBV20-1 combines with J gene TRBJ2-1; TRBD2 might be the D (6 bases). V lost 2 bases and J lost 7, with 6 bases in between. The germline CDR1 and CDR2 sequences are DFQATT and SNEGSKA (reference sequence). CDR3 length: 11 amino acids. For the CDR3, the DNA is TGCAGTGCTAGACGGGGGAATGAGCAGTTCTTC. The encoded protein is CSARRGNEQFF.

The CDR3 reads CASSLDTDTQYF. The DNA for the CDR3 is TGTGCCAGCAGCTTGGACACAGATACGCAGTATTTT. The genes are TRBV5-6 and TRBJ2-3; D is uncertain. Germline CDR1 reads SGHDT; CDR2 reads YYEEEE. This CDR3 has 12 residues. V lost 0 bases and J lost 2, with 1 base in between.

The rearrangement joins TRBV11-1 to TRBJ1-1; D remains ambiguous. This CDR3 region has 11 residues. Germline assignment: CDR1 SGHAT and CDR2 FQDESV (reference sequence). The V end lost 1 base, the J end lost 12 bases, and 9 bases lay between the germline ends. The CDR3 protein is CASSLGELTFF. The CDR3 DNA sequence: TGTGCCAGCAGCTTAGGGGAGTTGACTTTCTTT.

There are a few counts of this clone. The CDR3 nucleotides read TGTGCCAGCAGCACGCAACGACAGGGGCAAAGATCCTACGAGCAGTACTTC. This translates into CASSTQRQGQRSYEQYF. The chain employs TRBV7-8 and TRBJ2-7; 8 bases agree with TRBD1. Germline V lookup: CDR1 SGHVS, CDR2 FQNEAQ. Unmatched junction bases numbered 13, after V lost 5 bases and J lost 1 base. This CDR3 is 17 amino acids long.

The rearrangement uses TRBV5-1 and TRBJ1-1; 7 positions agree with TRBD1. V was clipped by 7 bases and J by 1 base; unmatched bases: 4. The germline CDR1 and CDR2 sequences are SGHRS and YFSETQ. The CDR3 covers 13 residues. DNA for the CDR3: TGCGCCAGCTGGGGACAGACGAACACTGAAGCTTTCTTT. Amino acids: CASWGQTNTEAFF.

There are a few counts of this clone. The chain carries TRBV19 and TRBJ2-6; possible D gene TRBD2, 6 bases. The V and J ends lost 6 bases and 0 bases respectively, with 18 bases between them. Germline-derived CDR1 and CDR2 are LNHDA and SQIVND (reference sequence). The CDR3 has 18 amino acids. Here the CDR3 DNA reads TGTGCCAGTAGCTTCCGGGGGTCAGTCTTCTCTGGGGCCAACGTCCTGACTTTC. This sequence encodes CASSFRGSVFSGANVLTF.

The CDR3 protein is CASSRRDRDIEQFF. CDR3 coding DNA: TGTGCCAGCAGCCGCCGGGACAGGGACATTGAGCAGTTCTTC. The chain links TRBV7-2 to TRBJ2-1; 9 nucleotides agree with TRBD1. This CDR3 is 14 amino acids long. Germline V gives CDR1 SGHTA, CDR2 FQGNSA. Trimming cost V 5 bases and J 9 bases; bases outside gene matches: 8.

The J gene is TRBJ2-5, the V gene TRBV6-1; TRBD2 matches 9 bases. This CDR3 contains 15 residues. After removal of 7 bases from V and 4 bases from J, the junction contained 10 bases not matched to a gene. Germline lookup yields CDR1 MNHNS and CDR2 SASEGT. The CDR3 DNA sequence: TGTGCCAGCATGGTCGGGGCGGGAGGGGCAGAGACCCAGTACTTC. Protein: CASMVGAGGAETQYF.

V is TRBV6-1 and J is TRBJ1-5; D not resolved. Looked up from germline, CDR1 is MNHNS and CDR2 is SASEGT. The CDR3 consists of 12 residues. V shed 8 bases and J shed 6 bases, with 11 bases lying between them. DNA for the CDR3: TGTGCCAGCTCCAACTTAGGTCAGCCCCAGCATTTT. Protein sequence: CASSNLGQPQHF.

V gene TRBV7-2 combines with J gene TRBJ1-5, with TRBD1 identical over 8 bases. V lost 3 bases to trimming and J lost 5 bases; unmatched junction nucleotides: 3. The germline CDR1 and CDR2 sequences are SGHTA and FQGNSA. The length of the CDR3 is 14 residues. CDR3 nucleotide sequence: TGTGCCAGCAGCTTTCAGGGGGCGCATCAGCCCCAGCATTTT. Its protein is CASSFQGAHQPQHF.

The chain has TRBV7-2 and TRBJ2-3, with 14 nucleotides matching TRBD2. Trimming cost V 5 bases and J 1 base; bases outside gene matches: 8. Germline V gene data show CDR1 as SGHTA and CDR2 as FQGNSA. The CDR3 is made up of 18 amino acids. The CDR3 loop reads CASSPGLAGGLGTDTQYF. The CDR3 nucleotides read TGTGCCAGCAGCCCCGGACTAGCGGGAGGTTTGGGCACAGATACGCAGTATTTT.

This chain connects TRBV2 to TRBJ2-1; 11 bases agree with TRBD1. From germline, CDR1 is SNHLY and CDR2 FYNNEI. With 5 bases clipped from V and 4 bases from J, the junction kept 4 bases outside the gene matches. This CDR3 contains 15 residues. The CDR3: CASSWTGGGYNEQFF. In nucleotides, the CDR3 is TGTGCCAGCAGTTGGACAGGGGGCGGTTACAATGAGCAGTTCTTC.

This chain joins TRBV7-2 and TRBJ2-5; 7 bases match TRBD2. V gave up 3 bases and J gave up 2 bases; unmatched junction bases: 0. CDR1 is SGHTA, CDR2 FQGNSA, per germline. The CDR3 covers 13 residues. The CDR3 DNA reads as TGTGCCAGCAGCTTTAGCGGGCAAGAGACCCAGTACTTC. It specifies CASSFSGQETQYF.

The rearrangement uses TRBV14 and TRBJ2-5; the D gene is possibly TRBD1 (5 bases). V was clipped by 0 bases and J by 1 base, with 6 bases between them. This CDR3 spans 14 amino acids. Germline loops: CDR1 SGHDN, CDR2 FVKESK. The DNA of the CDR3 is TGTGCCAGCAGCCAAGACAGGGCCCAAGAGACCCAGTACTTC. Its translation is CASSQDRAQETQYF. Based on the CDR3 plus reference TRBV14 and TRBJ2-5, the full variable domain is EAGVTQFPSHSVIEKGQTVTLRCDPISGHDNLYWYRRVMGKEIKFLLHFVKESKQDESGMPNNRFLAERTGGTYSTLKVQPAELEDSGVYFCASSQDRAQETQYFGPGTRLLVL.